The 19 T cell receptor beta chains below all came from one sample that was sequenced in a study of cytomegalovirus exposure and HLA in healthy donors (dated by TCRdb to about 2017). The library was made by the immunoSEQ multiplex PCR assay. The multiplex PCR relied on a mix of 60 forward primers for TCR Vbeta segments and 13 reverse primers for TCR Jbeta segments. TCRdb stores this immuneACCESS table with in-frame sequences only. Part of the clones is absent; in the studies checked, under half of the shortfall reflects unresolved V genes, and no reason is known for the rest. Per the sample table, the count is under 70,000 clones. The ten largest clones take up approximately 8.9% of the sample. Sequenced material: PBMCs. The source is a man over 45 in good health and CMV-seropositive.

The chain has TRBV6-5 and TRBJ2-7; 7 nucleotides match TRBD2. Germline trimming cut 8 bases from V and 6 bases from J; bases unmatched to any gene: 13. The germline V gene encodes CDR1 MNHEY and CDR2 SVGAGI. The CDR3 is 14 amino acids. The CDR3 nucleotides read TGTGCCAGCGGGAGGGAAAGGGAGGCCCTCGAGCAGTACTTC. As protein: CASGREREALEQYF.

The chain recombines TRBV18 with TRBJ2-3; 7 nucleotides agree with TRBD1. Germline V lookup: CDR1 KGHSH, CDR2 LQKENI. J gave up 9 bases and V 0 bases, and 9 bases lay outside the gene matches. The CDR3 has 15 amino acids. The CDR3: CASSPPMGQPSTQYF. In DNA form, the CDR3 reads TGTGCCAGCTCACCACCAATGGGACAGCCTAGCACGCAGTATTTT.

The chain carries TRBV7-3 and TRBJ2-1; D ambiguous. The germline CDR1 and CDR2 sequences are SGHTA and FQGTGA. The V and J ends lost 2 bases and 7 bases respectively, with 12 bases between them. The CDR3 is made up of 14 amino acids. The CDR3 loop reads CASSLSARGNEQFF. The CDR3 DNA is TGTGCCAGCAGCTTATCCGCCCGAGGTAATGAGCAGTTCTTC.

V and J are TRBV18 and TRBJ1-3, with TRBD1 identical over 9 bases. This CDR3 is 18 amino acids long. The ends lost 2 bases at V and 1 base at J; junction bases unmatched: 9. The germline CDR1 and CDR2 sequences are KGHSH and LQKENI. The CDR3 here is CASSPISGQGYSGNTIYF. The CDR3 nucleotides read TGTGCCAGCTCACCAATTTCCGGACAGGGGTATTCTGGAAACACCATATATTTT.

CDR3 DNA: TGCGCCAGCAGCTTGGGGACAGGGCGGCGCACAGATACGCAGTATTTT. The encoded protein is CASSLGTGRRTDTQYF. This sequence joins TRBV5-1 and TRBJ2-3; TRBD1 aligns across 8 bases. The V segment lost 0 bases and the J segment 1 base; nucleotides outside the gene matches: 4. CDR3 length equals 16 residues. Germline CDR1 reads SGHRS; CDR2 reads YFSETQ. The full variable domain, rest sourced from reference TRBV5-1 and TRBJ2-3, is KAGVTQTPRYLIKTRGQQVTLSCSPISGHRSVSWYQQTPGQGLQFLFEYFSETQRNKGNFPGRFSGRQFSNSRSEMNVSTLELGDSALYLCASSLGTGRRTDTQYFGPGTRLTVL.

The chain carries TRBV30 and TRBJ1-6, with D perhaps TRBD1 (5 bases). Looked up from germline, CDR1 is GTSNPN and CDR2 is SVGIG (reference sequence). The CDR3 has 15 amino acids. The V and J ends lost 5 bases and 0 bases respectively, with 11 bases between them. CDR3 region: CAWERQSSYNSPLHF. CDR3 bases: TGTGCCTGGGAAAGACAGAGCTCCTATAATTCACCCCTCCACTTT.

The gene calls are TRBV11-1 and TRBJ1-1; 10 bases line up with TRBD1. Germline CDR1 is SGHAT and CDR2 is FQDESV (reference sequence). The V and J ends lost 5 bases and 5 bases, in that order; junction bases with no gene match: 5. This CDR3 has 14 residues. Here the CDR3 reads CASSATGGRTEAFF. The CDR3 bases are TGTGCCAGCAGCGCGACAGGGGGCCGAACTGAAGCTTTCTTT.

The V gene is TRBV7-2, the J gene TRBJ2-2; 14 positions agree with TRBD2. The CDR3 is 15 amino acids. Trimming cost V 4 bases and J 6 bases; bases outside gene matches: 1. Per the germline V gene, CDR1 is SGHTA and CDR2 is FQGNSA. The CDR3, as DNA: TGTGCCAGCAGCTCGGGACTAGCGGGGGCCGGGGAGCTGTTTTTT. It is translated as CASSSGLAGAGELFF.

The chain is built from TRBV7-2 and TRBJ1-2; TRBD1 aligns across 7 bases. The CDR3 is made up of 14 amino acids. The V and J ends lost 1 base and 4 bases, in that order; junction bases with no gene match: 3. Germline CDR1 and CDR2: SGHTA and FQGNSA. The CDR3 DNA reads TGTGCCAGCAGCTTAGGGCAGGGGGGCTATGGCTACACCTTC. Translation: CASSLGQGGYGYTF.

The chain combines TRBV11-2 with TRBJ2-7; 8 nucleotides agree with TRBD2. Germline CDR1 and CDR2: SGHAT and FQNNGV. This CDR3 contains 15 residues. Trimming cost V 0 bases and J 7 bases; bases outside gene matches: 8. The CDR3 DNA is TGTGCCAGCAGCTTAGAGGCGGGGGGCGTTAGGGAGCAGTACTTC. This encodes CASSLEAGGVREQYF.

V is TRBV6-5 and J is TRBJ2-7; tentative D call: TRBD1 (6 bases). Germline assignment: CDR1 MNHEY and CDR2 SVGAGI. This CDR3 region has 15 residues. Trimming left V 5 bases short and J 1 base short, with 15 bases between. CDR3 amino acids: CASSRGTKSSYEQYF. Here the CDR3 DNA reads TGTGCCAGCAGTCGTGGGACAAAATCGTCCTACGAGCAGTACTTC.

DNA of the CDR3: TGCGCCAGCAGCCAAGATGCGGCAGTAGGCGGGAACACCATATATTTT. Amino acids: CASSQDAAVGGNTIYF. The chain recombines TRBV4-3 with TRBJ1-3; D is unresolved. This CDR3 spans 16 amino acids. Germline V gene data show CDR1 as LGHNA and CDR2 as YSLEER. V was cut by 0 bases and J by 7 bases, with 16 bases left in between.

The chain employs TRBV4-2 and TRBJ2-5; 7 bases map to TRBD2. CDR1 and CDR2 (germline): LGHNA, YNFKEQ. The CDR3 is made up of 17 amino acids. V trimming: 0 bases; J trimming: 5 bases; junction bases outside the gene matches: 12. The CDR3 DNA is TGTGCCAGCAGCCAAGATGGCCCGGGGGAGGGTAGGGAGACCCAGTACTTC. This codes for CASSQDGPGEGRETQYF.

In DNA, the CDR3 is TGTGCCAGCTACTCTGGAAACACCATATATTTT. It yields the protein CASYSGNTIYF. The chain carries TRBV28 and TRBJ1-3; D call uncertain. Trimming stripped 8 bases from V and 0 bases from J, with 2 bases between. This CDR3 is 11 amino acids long. Germline V gives CDR1 MDHEN, CDR2 SYDVKM.

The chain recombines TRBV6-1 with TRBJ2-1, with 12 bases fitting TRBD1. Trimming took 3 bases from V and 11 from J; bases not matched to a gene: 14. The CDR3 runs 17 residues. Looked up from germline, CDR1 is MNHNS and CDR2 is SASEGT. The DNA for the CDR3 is TGTGCCAGCAGTGAGGGTGGGACAGGGGGCGCGGGTGGTCAGCAGTTCTTC. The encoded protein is CASSEGGTGGAGGQQFF.

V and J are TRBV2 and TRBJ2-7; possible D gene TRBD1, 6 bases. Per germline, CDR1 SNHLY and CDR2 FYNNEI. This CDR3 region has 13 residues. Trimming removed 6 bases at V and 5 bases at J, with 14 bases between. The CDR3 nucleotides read TGTGCCAGCAGGTGGGGCAGGGACAACGAGCAGTACTTC. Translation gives CASRWGRDNEQYF.

The DNA for the CDR3 is TGTGCCAGCAGCGTAGTACTTGACAGGGACTCCTACGAGCAGTACTTC. Its protein is CASSVVLDRDSYEQYF. The chain is built from TRBV9 and TRBJ2-7, with 7 bases that match TRBD1. In germline, CDR1 is SGDLS, CDR2 YYNGEE. The CDR3 has 16 residues. V shed 0 bases, J shed 0 bases, and the junction held 6 bases outside the gene matches.

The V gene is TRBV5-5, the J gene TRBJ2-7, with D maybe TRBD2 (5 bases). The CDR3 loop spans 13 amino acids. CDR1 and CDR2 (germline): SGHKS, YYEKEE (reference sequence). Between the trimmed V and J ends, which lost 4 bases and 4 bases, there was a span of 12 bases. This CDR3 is CASSLRELYEQYF. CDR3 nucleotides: TGTGCCAGCAGCCTGAGGGAACTTTACGAGCAGTACTTC.

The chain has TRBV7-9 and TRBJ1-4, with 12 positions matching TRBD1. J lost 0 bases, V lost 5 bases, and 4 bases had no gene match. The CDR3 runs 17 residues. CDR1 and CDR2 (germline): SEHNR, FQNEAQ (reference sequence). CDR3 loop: CASSLGQGATTNEKLFF. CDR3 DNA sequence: TGTGCCAGCAGCCTGGGACAGGGGGCAACAACTAATGAAAAACTGTTTTTT.